This T cell receptor (beta chain) was sequenced in a study of blood T cells in healthy people across ages. Combining a sample-barcoded 5' primer with a J-beta primer mix, a second PCR ran for about 7 to 11 cycles. A template-switch adaptor that had 12 random nucleotides put a tag on each cDNA molecule. MiXCR, run by TCRdb on the 5' RACE reads, gives a single entry per CDR3 protein. The table includes 1,800,000 or so distinct CDR3 sequences, about 39% detected once. This CDR3 comprises 17 residues. V shed 4 bases and J 5 bases; nucleotides not matched to a gene: 15. The V gene's germline CDR1 is SEHNR and CDR2 FQNEAQ (reference sequence). In regard to this clonotype: The antigen remains undetermined.

Sample donors were healthy Caucasian individuals that came from Russia, aged 6 to 90. Study results and caveats: The study regarded diversity estimates from one million T cells as underestimates. Unsorted PBMCs prevented conclusive naive versus antigen-experienced comparison.

The sequence derives from a human donor in good health. Sequencing was done on a sample of blood. The chain couples TRBV7-9 to TRBJ2-7; 9 bases fit TRBD2. The CDR3 loop reads CASSSSSGGTTLDEQYF. In DNA, the CDR3 is TGTGCCAGCAGCTCAAGTAGCGGGGGAACCACGCTTGACGAGCAGTACTTC.